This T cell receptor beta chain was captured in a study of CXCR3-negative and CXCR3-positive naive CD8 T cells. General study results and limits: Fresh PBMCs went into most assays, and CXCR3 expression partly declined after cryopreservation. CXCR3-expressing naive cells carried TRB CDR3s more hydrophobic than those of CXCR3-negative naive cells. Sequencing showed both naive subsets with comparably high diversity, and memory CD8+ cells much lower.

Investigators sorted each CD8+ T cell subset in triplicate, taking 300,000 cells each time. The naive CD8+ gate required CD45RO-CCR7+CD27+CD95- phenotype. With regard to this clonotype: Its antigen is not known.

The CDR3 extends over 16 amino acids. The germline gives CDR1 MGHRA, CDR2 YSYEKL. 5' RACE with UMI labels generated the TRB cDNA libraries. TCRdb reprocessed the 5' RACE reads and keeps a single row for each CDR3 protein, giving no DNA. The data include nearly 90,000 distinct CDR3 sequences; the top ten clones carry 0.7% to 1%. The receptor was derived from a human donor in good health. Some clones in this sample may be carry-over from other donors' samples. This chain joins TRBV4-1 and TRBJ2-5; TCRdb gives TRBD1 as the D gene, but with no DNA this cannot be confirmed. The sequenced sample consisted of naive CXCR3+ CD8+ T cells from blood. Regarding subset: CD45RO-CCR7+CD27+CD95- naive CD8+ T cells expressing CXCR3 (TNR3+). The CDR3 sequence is CASSQAGQVIQETQYF.